This TCR beta chain was obtained from a study of siplizumab effects on memory and regulatory T cells. Details on this clone: The antigen is undetermined.

Study conclusions and caveats: The alloresponse seemed to draw substantially on naive T cells, which appeared more diverse than memory cells.

TCR templates numbering some 100,000 were assayed per sample. Clones were read by immunoSEQ multiplex PCR, and TCRdb kept only the in-frame ones, dropping some. The sample contains about 100,000 clones, around 95% of which appear only once. The V gene lost 0 bases and the J gene lost 4 bases, with 9 bases spanning the gap. Germline-derived CDR1 and CDR2 are WNHNN and SYGVQD (reference sequence). The CDR3 runs 14 residues. The rearrangement links TRBV10-1 to TRBJ1-1; the D gene is possibly TRBD1 (5 bases). This TCR came from a human donor in good health. The sequencing input was Tregs sorted from blood. The CDR3 spells CASSESGPATEAFF. Written as DNA, the CDR3 is TGCGCCAGCAGTGAGTCGGGACCTGCCACTGAAGCTTTCTTT.